Below, one TCR beta chain is given with its context. Which antigen it targets is not known. Per-base quality was not reported, and no clone a single base away is much larger than it. The record originates from a study of OX40 agonist ivuxolimab in advanced cancers. For context, the study as a whole: The costimulatory receptor OX40 (CD134) was targeted by ivuxolimab, a fully human IgG2 agonistic monoclonal antibody. Patients were allowed to have had prior anti-PD-1, anti-PD-L1 or anti-CTLA-4 therapy, and roughly two fifths of the dose-escalation patients had been treated with checkpoint inhibitors. Of the roughly 52 dose-escalation patients, hepatocellular carcinoma was present in around 20, melanoma in roughly 15, renal cell carcinoma in 9 and head and neck cancer in 9. The paper reports the monotherapy dose-escalation portion (N ≈ 50 patients) of the phase I ivuxolimab trial. A male proportion of roughly 80% and a mean age of about 60 years, ranging from 23 to 79, were recorded for the dose-escalation cohort. The point of sequencing TCRbeta in the periphery was to test whether ivuxolimab changed TCR sequence diversity and drove clonal T-cell expansion. Partial responses occurred in three dose-escalation patients: two with cutaneous melanoma and one with hepatocellular carcinoma. Intravenous ivuxolimab was administered to patients every 2 weeks at six dose levels: 0.01, 0.1, 0.3, 1.5, 3 and 10 mg/kg.

The trial excluded patients who had a history of autoimmune disease or were on systemic immunosuppression. In every dose cohort, peripheral blood was drawn for TCR sequencing at baseline, cycle 4 day 1, and cycle 7 day 1. The samples were drawn from a first-in-human, open-label, multicenter phase I dose-escalation trial of ivuxolimab. Adults with locally advanced or metastatic melanoma, renal cell, hepatocellular, or head and neck squamous cell carcinoma were enrolled in the trial. Before TCR sequencing, CD4+ T cells and CD8+ T cells were sorted from peripheral blood as separate populations. Results and caveats for the whole study, not just this receptor: At doses of 0.1 to 3.0 mg/kg, clonal expansion of both CD4+ and CD8+ T cells in blood was seen between baseline and week 6. On average, CD8+ T cells showed more expanded clones than CD4+ T cells after ivuxolimab. Antigen specificity was not determined for the clonally expanded peripheral T cells. Low levels of normalized T-cell clonal expansion were also seen in some nonresponding patients. In the 0.1-3.0 mg/kg groups, partial responders had among the lowest normalized peripheral clonal expansion, particularly in CD8+ T cells.

To sequence the TCRbeta CDR3 region, genomic DNA was isolated from the sorted cells. The immunoSEQ Assay was used for sequencing of TCRbeta CDR3 regions. This immuneACCESS table, as held by TCRdb, lists in-frame sequences with V and J called but not all clones. Of the missing ones, under half trace to an unresolved V gene in checked studies; the others have no known cause. This sample gives tens of thousands of clones in total; more than 90% of them show up just once. Jointly, the top ten make up about 6.6% of the sample. The source is an adult with an advanced solid tumor such as melanoma, head and neck, liver or kidney cancer. The source material was CD4+ or CD8+ T cells sorted from blood, sampled in a trial of the OX40 agonist ivuxolimab.

The CDR3 region reads CASSLARAYEQYF. Here is the DNA: TGCGCCAGCAGCTTGGCCCGAGCCTACGAGCAGTACTTC. The V and J segments used are TRBV5-1 and TRBJ2-7, with no reliable assignment of the D segment. From the cysteine up to the phenylalanine, the CDR3 has a length of 13 residues. The entry retains the CDR3 DNA only, 39 bases that are in frame from base 1. The junction shows trimming of 0 bases on V and 2 bases on J, plus 6 bases between the germline ends. Based on the germline V gene, the CDR1 and CDR2 sequences are SGHRS and YFSETQ.